This T cell receptor (beta chain) was identified during a study of cytomegalovirus exposure and HLA in healthy donors. Overall study results and limits: In a later analysis, TCR association rates varied by HLA locus: DRB1 most, HLA-C fewest. There was a cluster of highly shared sequence variants that was likely a sequencing artifact.

Of note for this clone: Its antigen is currently unknown.

Germline V gene data show CDR1 as MGHDK and CDR2 as SYGVNS. After removal of 5 bases from V and 8 bases from J, the junction contained 5 bases not matched to a gene. The CDR3 loop spans 13 amino acids. The primer mix had 60 Vbeta and 13 Jbeta primers. The assay was immunoSEQ multiplex PCR, and TCRdb's table has in-frame clones only and misses some. The sample has fewer than 90,000 clones; about 81% are singletons. At sampling all donors were nominally healthy, likely with unrecorded immune exposures. The V call is TRBV25-1, the J call TRBJ1-4; 7 nucleotides agree with TRBD1. This TCR was recovered from a human donor in good health. Material: PBMCs. CDR3 sequence (DNA): TGTGCCAGCAGTTCCAGGGGGAACGAAAAACTGTTTTTT. Its translation is CASSSRGNEKLFF. The whole variable domain, remainder taken from reference TRBV25-1 and TRBJ1-4, is EADIYQTPRYLVIGTGKKITLECSQTMGHDKMYWYQQDPGMELHLIHYSYGVNSTEKGDLSSESTVSRIRTEHFPLTLESARPSHTSQYLCASSSRGNEKLFFGSGTQLSVL.